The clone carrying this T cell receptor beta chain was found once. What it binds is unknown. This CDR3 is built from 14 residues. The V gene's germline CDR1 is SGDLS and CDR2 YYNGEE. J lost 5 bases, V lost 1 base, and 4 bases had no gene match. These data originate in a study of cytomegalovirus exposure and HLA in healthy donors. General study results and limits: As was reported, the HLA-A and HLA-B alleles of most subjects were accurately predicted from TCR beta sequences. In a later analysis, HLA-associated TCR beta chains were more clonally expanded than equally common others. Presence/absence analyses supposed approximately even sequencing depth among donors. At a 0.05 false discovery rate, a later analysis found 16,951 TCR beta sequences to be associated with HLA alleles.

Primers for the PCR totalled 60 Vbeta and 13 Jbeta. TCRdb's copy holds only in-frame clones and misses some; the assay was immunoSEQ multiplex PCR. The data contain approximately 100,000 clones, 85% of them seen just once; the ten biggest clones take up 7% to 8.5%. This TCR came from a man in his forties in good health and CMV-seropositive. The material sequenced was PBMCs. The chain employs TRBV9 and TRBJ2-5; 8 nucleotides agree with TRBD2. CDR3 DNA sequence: TGTGCCAGCAGCGTACACTCGGGAGGGGAGACCCAGTACTTC. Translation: CASSVHSGGETQYF.